This TCR beta chain was profiled in a study of T cells in Graves' hyperthyroidism and ophthalmopathy. The source material, RNA transcripts, was used to amplify TCR beta CDR3 regions. First-round RT-PCR of the TCR CDR3 relied on the HTBI primer set. TCRdb recomputed calls from the multiplex PCR reads with MiXCR, one row per CDR3 protein. The sample records just over 550,000 distinct CDR3 sequences, roughly 50% being singletons. With 5 bases removed from V and 8 bases from J, the gap between germline ends came to 12 bases. This CDR3 has 13 residues. The germline gives CDR1 SNHLY, CDR2 FYNNEI. Together with thyroid ultrasound, orbital computed tomography, serum thyroxine and TRAb, clinical symptoms were used for diagnoses.

The sequenced sample was peripheral blood or thyroid tissue (not recorded which). This TCR derives from a woman younger than 30 with Graves' hyperthyroidism. This chain connects TRBV2 to TRBJ1-4; no definite D call. The CDR3 DNA reads as TGTGCCAGCAGTTGGAATGTGGAGGAAAAACTGTTTTTT. It specifies CASSWNVEEKLFF.